These T cell receptor beta chains were read from a single sample in a study of blood T cell repertoires in COVID-19. The data were produced by immunoSEQ multiplex PCR, yet TCRdb's version contains in-frame clones alone and is incomplete. The data contain about 200,000 clones, roughly 86% of them singletons. Sequencing was performed on peripheral blood. The receptors shown here come from a woman between 70 and 85 years old with active or convalescent COVID-19. Both conserved end residues are part of each CDR3. A D gene is named only where the DNA matches it firmly. Clone size, where shown, is once, few, many, or a class for clones that have expanded.

clone_size: NA; v_call: TRBV28; j_call: TRBJ1-5; d_call: TRBD1; cdr3_nt: TGTGCCAGCAGGCCTAAAACCAAGGACAGGGGACGAAAGGATCAGCCCCAGCATTTT; cdr3_aa: CASRPKTKDRGRKDQPQHF
clone_size: NA; v_call: TRBV27; j_call: TRBJ1-4; d_call: NA; cdr3_nt: TGTGCCAGCAGTTTTCTCTATTTAGGACAGCTAACAACTAATGAAAAACTGTTTTTT; cdr3_aa: CASSFLYLGQLTTNEKLFF
clone_size: few; v_call: TRBV19; j_call: TRBJ1-1; d_call: NA; cdr3_nt: TGTGCCAGTAGTAACAGGAGGAACACTGAAGCTTTCTTT; cdr3_aa: CASSNRRNTEAFF
clone_size: NA; v_call: TRBV6-5; j_call: TRBJ1-6; d_call: NA; cdr3_nt: TGTGCCAGCAGTTACGGCTTCAGGGGCTCCTATTCACCCCTCCACTTT; cdr3_aa: CASSYGFRGSYSPLHF
clone_size: NA; v_call: TRBV28; j_call: TRBJ2-2; d_call: NA; cdr3_nt: TGTGCCAGCAGTTCCCGTGAGCGGGACAAAAACACCGGGGAGCTGTTTTTT; cdr3_aa: CASSSRERDKNTGELFF
clone_size: NA; v_call: TRBV27; j_call: TRBJ2-1; d_call: TRBD2; cdr3_nt: TGTGCCAGCAGTCCCCCTTCCGGGAGGGTCTACAATGAGCAGTTCTTC; cdr3_aa: CASSPPSGRVYNEQFF
clone_size: NA; v_call: TRBV6-1; j_call: TRBJ2-1; d_call: NA; cdr3_nt: TGTGCCAGCACTGAAATCTTCTCAGGGCGGAGCTCCTACAATGAGCAGTTCTTC; cdr3_aa: CASTEIFSGRSSYNEQFF
clone_size: NA; v_call: TRBV29-1; j_call: TRBJ2-1; d_call: NA; cdr3_nt: TGCAGCGTTGAACTCTCAGCGATCTATGAGCAGTTCTTC; cdr3_aa: CSVELSAIYEQFF
clone_size: NA; v_call: TRBV23-1; j_call: TRBJ2-6; d_call: NA; cdr3_nt: TGCGCCAGCCCATTGCGGGGATCTGGGGCCAACGTCCTGACTTTC; cdr3_aa: CASPLRGSGANVLTF
clone_size: NA; v_call: TRBV23-1; j_call: TRBJ2-2; d_call: NA; cdr3_nt: TGCGCCAGCAGTCTTGTAGGGCAGGGGGGAAACACCGGGGAGCTGTTTTTT; cdr3_aa: CASSLVGQGGNTGELFF
clone_size: NA; v_call: TRBV9; j_call: TRBJ1-1; d_call: NA; cdr3_nt: TGTGCCAGCAGCGTAGTGGCCCGAGGGACTGAAGCTTTCTTT; cdr3_aa: CASSVVARGTEAFF
clone_size: few; v_call: TRBV19; j_call: TRBJ2-1; d_call: NA; cdr3_nt: TGTGCCAGTAAAAGCTGGTCGGGAAGAGGCCCTGGCTCCTACAATGAGCAGTTCTTC; cdr3_aa: CASKSWSGRGPGSYNEQFF
clone_size: NA; v_call: TRBV28; j_call: TRBJ1-5; d_call: NA; cdr3_nt: TGTGCCAGCAGTTTCGGCAGGCATCAGCCCCAGCATTTT; cdr3_aa: CASSFGRHQPQHF
clone_size: NA; v_call: TRBV11-1; j_call: TRBJ2-2; d_call: NA; cdr3_nt: TGTGCCAGCAGCTTAGCGGGGTCGGGGACCGGGGAGCTGTTTTTT; cdr3_aa: CASSLAGSGTGELFF
clone_size: NA; v_call: TRBV5-1; j_call: TRBJ1-1; d_call: NA; cdr3_nt: TGCGCCAGCAGCCTGGGACTCCTGAACACTGAAGCTTTCTTT; cdr3_aa: CASSLGLLNTEAFF
clone_size: NA; v_call: TRBV5-4; j_call: TRBJ1-3; d_call: NA; cdr3_nt: TGTGCCAGCAGCTCGGGGGGTAACTCTGGAAACACCATATATTTT; cdr3_aa: CASSSGGNSGNTIYF
clone_size: NA; v_call: TRBV5-1; j_call: TRBJ1-1; d_call: NA; cdr3_nt: TGCGCCAGCAGCTTAAACAGGGAAAACACTGAAGCTTTCTTT; cdr3_aa: CASSLNRENTEAFF
clone_size: NA; v_call: TRBV3-1/TRBV3-2; j_call: TRBJ1-3; d_call: NA; cdr3_nt: TGTGCCAGCAGCCTTAACATAGCAAGCCCTGGAAACACCATATATTTT; cdr3_aa: CASSLNIASPGNTIYF
clone_size: few; v_call: TRBV27; j_call: TRBJ1-4; d_call: NA; cdr3_nt: TGTGCCAGCAGTTTGGAGGGGGAAAAACTGTTTTTT; cdr3_aa: CASSLEGEKLFF
clone_size: NA; v_call: TRBV5-6; j_call: TRBJ2-7; d_call: NA; cdr3_nt: TGTGCCAGCAGCGTCGGTGGAGGGCCTTCCTACGAGCAGTACTTC; cdr3_aa: CASSVGGGPSYEQYF
clone_size: NA; v_call: TRBV7-8; j_call: TRBJ2-6; d_call: NA; cdr3_nt: TGTGCCAGCAGCTTAAGTACGTTACAGAAAACTGGGGCCAACGTCCTGACTTTC; cdr3_aa: CASSLSTLQKTGANVLTF
clone_size: NA; v_call: TRBV29-1; j_call: TRBJ2-7; d_call: NA; cdr3_nt: TGCAGCGTTGAAGGCCAGGGAACCGGCTACGAGCAGTACTTC; cdr3_aa: CSVEGQGTGYEQYF
clone_size: NA; v_call: TRBV7-8; j_call: TRBJ1-2; d_call: NA; cdr3_nt: TGTGCCAGCAGCCCTCACTACAAGGGCTACACCTTC; cdr3_aa: CASSPHYKGYTF
clone_size: NA; v_call: TRBV18; j_call: TRBJ2-1; d_call: TRBD2; cdr3_nt: TGTGCCAGCTCACCACCGTTTAAAGCGGGAGGTCTGAATGAGCAGTTCTTC; cdr3_aa: CASSPPFKAGGLNEQFF
clone_size: many; v_call: TRBV5-1; j_call: TRBJ2-7; d_call: TRBD1; cdr3_nt: TGCGCCAGCAGCTTGAAGCCTCCTCTTAGGACAGGGGGCTTTCCCTACGAGCAGTACTTC; cdr3_aa: CASSLKPPLRTGGFPYEQYF
clone_size: NA; v_call: TRBV6-2/TRBV6-3; j_call: TRBJ2-7; d_call: TRBD1; cdr3_nt: TGTGCCAGCAGTCCAGGGGGCCCCTACGAGCAGTACTTC; cdr3_aa: CASSPGGPYEQYF
clone_size: NA; v_call: TRBV5-1; j_call: TRBJ1-6; d_call: NA; cdr3_nt: TGCGCCAGCAGCCGGGAGGGAGGGAGTAATTCACCCCTCCACTTT; cdr3_aa: CASSREGGSNSPLHF
clone_size: NA; v_call: TRBV3-1/TRBV3-2; j_call: TRBJ2-3; d_call: TRBD2; cdr3_nt: TGTGCCAGCAGCCAAGATATGCGCGGGAGGGGGGATACGCAGTATTTT; cdr3_aa: CASSQDMRGRGDTQYF
clone_size: NA; v_call: TRBV5-5; j_call: TRBJ2-7; d_call: TRBD1; cdr3_nt: TGTGCCAGCAGCTGGGACAGGGGTCCTTACGAGCAGTACTTC; cdr3_aa: CASSWDRGPYEQYF
clone_size: few; v_call: TRBV5-1; j_call: TRBJ2-3; d_call: NA; cdr3_nt: TGCGCCAGCAGCTTGGGGCACGACACTCCTGGAGATACGCAGTATTTT; cdr3_aa: CASSLGHDTPGDTQYF
clone_size: NA; v_call: TRBV4-1; j_call: TRBJ1-1; d_call: TRBD1; cdr3_nt: TGCGCCAGCAAGACAGGGGAGATTATGAACACTGAAGCTTTCTTT; cdr3_aa: CASKTGEIMNTEAFF
clone_size: NA; v_call: TRBV28; j_call: TRBJ2-7; d_call: NA; cdr3_nt: TGTGCCACCTCCCGGAGTTCCTACGAGCAGTACTTC; cdr3_aa: CATSRSSYEQYF
clone_size: NA; v_call: TRBV6-5; j_call: TRBJ1-2; d_call: TRBD1; cdr3_nt: TGTGCCAGCATCCCCGACCGAGGGGGCGGTGGCTACACCTTC; cdr3_aa: CASIPDRGGGGYTF
clone_size: NA; v_call: TRBV5-1; j_call: TRBJ2-2; d_call: NA; cdr3_nt: TGCGCCAGCAGCCACGACAGGAACACCGGGGAGCTGTTTTTT; cdr3_aa: CASSHDRNTGELFF
clone_size: NA; v_call: TRBV19; j_call: TRBJ1-1; d_call: NA; cdr3_nt: TGTGCCAGTAAGCTCACAGGACCAATGAACACTGAAGCTTTCTTT; cdr3_aa: CASKLTGPMNTEAFF
clone_size: once; v_call: TRBV5-1; j_call: TRBJ1-2; d_call: NA; cdr3_nt: TGCGCCAGCAGCCTCTCTTCCCGAGACATAGATATCTACACCTTC; cdr3_aa: CASSLSSRDIDIYTF
clone_size: few; v_call: TRBV5-6; j_call: TRBJ1-3; d_call: TRBD1; cdr3_nt: TGTGCCAGCAGCGACAGGGCTGGAAACACCATATATTTT; cdr3_aa: CASSDRAGNTIYF
clone_size: many; v_call: TRBV6-5; j_call: TRBJ1-3; d_call: NA; cdr3_nt: TGTGCCAGCAGAAGACAGCACTCTGGAAACACCATATATTTT; cdr3_aa: CASRRQHSGNTIYF
clone_size: once; v_call: TRBV6-5; j_call: TRBJ2-7; d_call: TRBD2; cdr3_nt: TGTGCCAGCCGGACTAGCGGGTCTTACGAGCAGTACTTC; cdr3_aa: CASRTSGSYEQYF
clone_size: NA; v_call: TRBV30; j_call: TRBJ1-1; d_call: TRBD1; cdr3_nt: TGTGCCTGGAGTGCGACAGGGTCGTCCGAAGCTTTCTTT; cdr3_aa: CAWSATGSSEAFF